Listed here is a single TCR beta chain. As originally analysed: Amplification from reference gene primers served as the basis for estimated nucleated cell counts. Repertoires were generated with immunoSEQ multiplex PCR, while TCRdb's copy carries only in-frame clones and drops some. The DNA was the basis for D and trimming; V, J and clone size are from that table. The sample records fewer than 110,000 clones, roughly nine tenths being singletons. The sample comes from a study of blood T cell repertoires in COVID-19. About the study: Material from acute and convalescent COVID-19 was sourced from the United States, Italy and Spain. In each case, the material was cDNA or gDNA derived from T cells, B-cell-depleted T cells, or PBMCs.

The CDR3 totals 16 residues. V gave up 5 bases and J gave up 6 bases, with 22 bases separating them. The germline CDR1 and CDR2 sequences are MNHEY and SVGEGT. The TCR was taken from a man between 50 and 59 years old with acute or convalescent COVID-19. The chain combines TRBV6-2 or TRBV6-3 with TRBJ2-5, with a tentative D call TRBD2 (7 bases). Sequencing used peripheral blood. CDR3: CASSRASGGRGKTQYF. The DNA of the CDR3 is TGTGCCAGCAGTAGAGCCTCGGGGGGCCGCGGAAAGACCCAGTACTTC.